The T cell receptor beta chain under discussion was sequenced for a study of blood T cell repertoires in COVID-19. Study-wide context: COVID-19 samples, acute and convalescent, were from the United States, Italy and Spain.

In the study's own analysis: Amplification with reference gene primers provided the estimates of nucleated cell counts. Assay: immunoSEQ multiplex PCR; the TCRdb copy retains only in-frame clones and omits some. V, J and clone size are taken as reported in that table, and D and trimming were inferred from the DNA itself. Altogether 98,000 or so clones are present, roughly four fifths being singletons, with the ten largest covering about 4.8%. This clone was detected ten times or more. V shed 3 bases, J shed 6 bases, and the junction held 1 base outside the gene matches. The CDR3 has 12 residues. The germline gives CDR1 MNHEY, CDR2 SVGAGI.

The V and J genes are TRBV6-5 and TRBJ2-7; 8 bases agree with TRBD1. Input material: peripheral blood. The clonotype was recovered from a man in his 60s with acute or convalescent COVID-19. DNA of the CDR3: TGTGCCAGCAGTTATGGGACAGGCGAGCAGTACTTC. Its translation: CASSYGTGEQYF.